This TCR beta chain was sequenced during a study of beta chain features in type 1 diabetes. General study points: It was among patients, rather than healthy donors, that naive, central memory and Treg TCRB repertoires appeared more similar. All four CD4+ subsets of Type 1 diabetes patients contained TCRB CDR3s that were moderately but significantly shorter.

The entirety of the isolated RNA underwent reverse transcription, so expressed TCRB transcripts were sequenced. Sequencing used immunoSEQ multiplex PCR; TCRdb keeps in-frame clones, though not all of them. The sample contains around 690,000 clones, around an eighth of which appear only once. On this clone: Its target is unknown. This sample also contains other DNA sequences that code for the same CDR3.

V gave up 5 bases and J gave up 3 bases, with 12 bases separating them. Germline values: CDR1 SGHTA, CDR2 FQGNSA. The CDR3 spans 14 residues. This chain links TRBV7-2 with TRBJ2-3, with D perhaps matching TRBD1 (5 bases). This TCR derives from a man aged 30-40 years with type 1 diabetes. Sequencing was done on a sample of naive CD4+ T cells from blood. CDR3 in amino acids: CASSPGFSTDTQYF. CDR3 in DNA: TGTGCCAGCAGCCCAGGGTTTTCGACAGATACGCAGTATTTT.